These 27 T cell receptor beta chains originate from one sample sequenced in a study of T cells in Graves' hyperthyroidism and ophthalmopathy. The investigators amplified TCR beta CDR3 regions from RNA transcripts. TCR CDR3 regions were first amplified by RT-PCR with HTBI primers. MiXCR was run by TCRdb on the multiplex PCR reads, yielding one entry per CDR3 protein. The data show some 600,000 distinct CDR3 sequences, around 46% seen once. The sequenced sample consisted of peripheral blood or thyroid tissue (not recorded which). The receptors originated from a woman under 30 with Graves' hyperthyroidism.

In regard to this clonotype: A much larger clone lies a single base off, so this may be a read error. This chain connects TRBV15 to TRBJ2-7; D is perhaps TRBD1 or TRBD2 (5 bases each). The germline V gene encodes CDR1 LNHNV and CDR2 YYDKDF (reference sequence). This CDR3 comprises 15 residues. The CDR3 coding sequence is TGTGCCACCAGCAGTCCTAGTGGGACCTCCTACGAGCAGTGCTTC. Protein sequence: CATSSPSGTSYEQCF.

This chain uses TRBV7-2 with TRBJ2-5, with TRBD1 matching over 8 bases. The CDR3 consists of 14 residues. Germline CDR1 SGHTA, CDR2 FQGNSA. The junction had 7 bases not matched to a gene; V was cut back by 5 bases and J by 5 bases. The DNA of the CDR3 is TGTGCCAGCAGCCTACAGGGGACAGGCGAGACCCAGTACTTC. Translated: CASSLQGTGETQYF.

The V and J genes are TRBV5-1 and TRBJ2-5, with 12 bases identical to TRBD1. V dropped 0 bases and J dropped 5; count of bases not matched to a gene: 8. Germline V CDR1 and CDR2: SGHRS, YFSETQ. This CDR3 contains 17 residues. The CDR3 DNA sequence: TGCGCCAGCAGCTTGGCGGGACAGGGGGCGCGTGGGGAGACCCAGTACTTC. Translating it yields CASSLAGQGARGETQYF.

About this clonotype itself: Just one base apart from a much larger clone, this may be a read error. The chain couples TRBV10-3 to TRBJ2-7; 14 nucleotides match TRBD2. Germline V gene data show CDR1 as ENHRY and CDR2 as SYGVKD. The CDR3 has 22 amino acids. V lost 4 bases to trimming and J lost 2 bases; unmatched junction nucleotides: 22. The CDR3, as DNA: TGTGCCATCAGTGGTAAGCACTTCGGGACTAGCGGGAGTCGGGATTATACCTACGAGCAGTACTTC. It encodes CAISGKHFGTSGSRDYTYEQYF.

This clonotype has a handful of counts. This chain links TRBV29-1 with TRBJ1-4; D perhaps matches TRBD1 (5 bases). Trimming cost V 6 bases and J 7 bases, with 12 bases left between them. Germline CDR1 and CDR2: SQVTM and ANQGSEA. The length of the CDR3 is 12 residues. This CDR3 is CSVQGDSEKLFF. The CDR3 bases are TGCAGCGTCCAGGGAGATTCTGAAAAACTGTTTTTT.

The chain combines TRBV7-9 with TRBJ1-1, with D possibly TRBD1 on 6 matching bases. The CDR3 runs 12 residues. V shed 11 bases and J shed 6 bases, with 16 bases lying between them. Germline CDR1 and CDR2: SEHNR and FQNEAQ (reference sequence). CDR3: CAPRGRNSEAFF. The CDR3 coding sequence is TGTGCCCCCAGGGGCAGAAACTCTGAAGCTTTCTTT.

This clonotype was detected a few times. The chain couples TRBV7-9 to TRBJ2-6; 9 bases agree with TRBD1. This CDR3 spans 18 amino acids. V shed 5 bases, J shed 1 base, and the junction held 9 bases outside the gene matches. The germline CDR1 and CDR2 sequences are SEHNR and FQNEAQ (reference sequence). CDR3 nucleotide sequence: TGTGCCAGCAGCCCACTGGGGACAGGGTATTCTGGGGCCAACGTCCTGACTTTC. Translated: CASSPLGTGYSGANVLTF.

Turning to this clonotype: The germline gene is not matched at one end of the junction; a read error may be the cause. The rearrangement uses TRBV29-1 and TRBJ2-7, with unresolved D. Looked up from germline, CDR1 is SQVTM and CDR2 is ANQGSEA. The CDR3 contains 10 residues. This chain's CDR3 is CSVDAQSLRF. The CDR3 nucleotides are TGCAGCGTTGACGCACAGTCCCTTCGGTTC.

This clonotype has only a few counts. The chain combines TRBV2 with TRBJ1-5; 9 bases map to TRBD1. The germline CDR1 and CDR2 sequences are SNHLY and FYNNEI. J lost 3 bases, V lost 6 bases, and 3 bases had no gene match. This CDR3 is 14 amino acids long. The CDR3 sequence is CASSWTGANQPQHF. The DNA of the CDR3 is TGTGCCAGCAGCTGGACAGGGGCCAATCAGCCCCAGCATTTT.

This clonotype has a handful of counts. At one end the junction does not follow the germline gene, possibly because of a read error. CDR3: CASTLFRGPGYGYTF. The CDR3 coding sequence is TGTGCCAGCACCTTATTCCGGGGGCCTGGCTATGGCTACACCTTC. The chain joins TRBV7-2 to TRBJ1-2; perhaps TRBD1 as D (6 bases). CDR1 is SGHTA and CDR2 is FQGNSA in the germline V gene. CDR3 size: 15 residues.

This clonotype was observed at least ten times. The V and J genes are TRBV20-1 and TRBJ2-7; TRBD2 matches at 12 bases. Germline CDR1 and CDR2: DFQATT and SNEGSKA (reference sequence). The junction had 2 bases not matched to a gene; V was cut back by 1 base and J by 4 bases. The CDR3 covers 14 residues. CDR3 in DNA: TGCAGTGCTAGAGGACTAGCGGGAGAGTACGAGCAGTACTTC. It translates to CSARGLAGEYEQYF.

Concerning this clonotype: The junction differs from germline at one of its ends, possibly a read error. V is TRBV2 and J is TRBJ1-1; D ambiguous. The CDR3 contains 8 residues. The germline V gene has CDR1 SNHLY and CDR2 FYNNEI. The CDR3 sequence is CASSEVRF. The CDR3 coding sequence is TGTGCCAGCAGTGAAGTGAGGTTT. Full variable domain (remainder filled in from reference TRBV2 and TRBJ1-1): EPEVTQTPSHQVTQMGQEVILRCVPISNHLYFYWYRQILGQKVEFLVSFYNNEISEKSEIFDDQFSVERPDGSNFTLKIRSTKLEDSAMYFCASSEVRFGQGTRLTVV.

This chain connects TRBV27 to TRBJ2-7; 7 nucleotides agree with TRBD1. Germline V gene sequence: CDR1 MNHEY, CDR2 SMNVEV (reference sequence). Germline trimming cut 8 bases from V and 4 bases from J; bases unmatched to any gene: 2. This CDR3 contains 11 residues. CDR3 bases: TGTGCCAGCCAACAGGGGTACGAGCAGTACTTC. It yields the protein CASQQGYEQYF.

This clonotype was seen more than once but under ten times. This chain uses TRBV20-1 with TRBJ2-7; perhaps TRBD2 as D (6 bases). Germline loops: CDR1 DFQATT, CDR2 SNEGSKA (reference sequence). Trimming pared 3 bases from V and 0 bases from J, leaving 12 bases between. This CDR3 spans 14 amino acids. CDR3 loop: CSASRDLSSYEQYF. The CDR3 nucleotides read TGCAGTGCTAGTCGGGACTTGAGCTCCTACGAGCAGTACTTC.

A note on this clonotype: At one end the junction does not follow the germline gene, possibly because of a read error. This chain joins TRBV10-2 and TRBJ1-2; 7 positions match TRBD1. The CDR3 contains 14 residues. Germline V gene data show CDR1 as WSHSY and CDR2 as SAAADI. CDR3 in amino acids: CASSPGTAYYGYTF. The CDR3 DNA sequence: TGTGCCAGCAGTCCCGGGACAGCGTACTATGGCTACACCTTC.

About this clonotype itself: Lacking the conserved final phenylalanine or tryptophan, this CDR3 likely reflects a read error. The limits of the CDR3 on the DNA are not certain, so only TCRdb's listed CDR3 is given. The CDR3 loop is CATSRALAYI. This chain links TRBV15 with TRBJ1-1. The CDR3 totals 10 residues, both ends included. Germline V gene sequence: CDR1 LNHNV, CDR2 YYDKDF (reference sequence).

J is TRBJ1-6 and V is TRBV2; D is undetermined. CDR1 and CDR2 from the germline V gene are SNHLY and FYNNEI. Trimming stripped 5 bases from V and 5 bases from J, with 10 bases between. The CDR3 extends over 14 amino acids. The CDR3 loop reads CASSYSTHNSPLHF. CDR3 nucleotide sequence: TGTGCCAGCAGTTACTCTACGCATAATTCACCCCTCCACTTT.

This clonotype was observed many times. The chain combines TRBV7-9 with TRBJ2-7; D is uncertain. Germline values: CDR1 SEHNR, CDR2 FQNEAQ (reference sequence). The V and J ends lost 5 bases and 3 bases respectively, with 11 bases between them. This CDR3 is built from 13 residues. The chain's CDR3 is CASSPPEGYEQYF. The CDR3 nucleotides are TGTGCCAGCAGCCCCCCCGAAGGCTACGAGCAGTACTTC.

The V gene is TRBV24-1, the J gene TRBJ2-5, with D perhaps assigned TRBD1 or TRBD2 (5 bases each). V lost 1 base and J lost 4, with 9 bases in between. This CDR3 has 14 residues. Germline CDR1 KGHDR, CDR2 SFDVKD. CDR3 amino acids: CATSDFEGRETQYF. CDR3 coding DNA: TGTGCCACCAGTGATTTTGAGGGACGAGAGACCCAGTACTTC.

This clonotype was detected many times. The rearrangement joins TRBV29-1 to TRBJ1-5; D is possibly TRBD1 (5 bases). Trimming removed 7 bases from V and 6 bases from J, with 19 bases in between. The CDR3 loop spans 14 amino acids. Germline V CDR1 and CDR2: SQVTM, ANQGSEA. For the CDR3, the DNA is TGCAGCGCCCTGGAAGGGGATGTAGGTCAGCCCCAGCATTTT. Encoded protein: CSALEGDVGQPQHF.

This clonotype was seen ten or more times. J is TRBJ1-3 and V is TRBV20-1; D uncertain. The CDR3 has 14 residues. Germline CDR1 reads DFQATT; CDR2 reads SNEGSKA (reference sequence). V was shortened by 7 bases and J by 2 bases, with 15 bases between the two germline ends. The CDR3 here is CSGRPTVAGNTIYF. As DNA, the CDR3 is TGCAGTGGAAGACCGACGGTGGCTGGAAACACCATATATTTT.

The CDR3 protein is CATSGPAEQYF. In DNA form, the CDR3 reads TGTGCCACCAGTGGTCCGGCCGAGCAGTACTTC. The chain employs TRBV24-1 and TRBJ2-7; D gene uncertain. The V gene's germline CDR1 is KGHDR and CDR2 SFDVKD. This CDR3 is built from 11 residues. Between the trimmed V and J ends, which lost 5 bases and 6 bases, there was a span of 7 bases.

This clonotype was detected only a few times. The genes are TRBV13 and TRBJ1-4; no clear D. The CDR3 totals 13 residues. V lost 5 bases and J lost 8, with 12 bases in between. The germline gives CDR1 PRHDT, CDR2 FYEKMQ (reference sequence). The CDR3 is CASSPQVGEKLFF. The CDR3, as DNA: TGTGCCAGCAGCCCCCAAGTGGGGGAAAAACTGTTTTTT.

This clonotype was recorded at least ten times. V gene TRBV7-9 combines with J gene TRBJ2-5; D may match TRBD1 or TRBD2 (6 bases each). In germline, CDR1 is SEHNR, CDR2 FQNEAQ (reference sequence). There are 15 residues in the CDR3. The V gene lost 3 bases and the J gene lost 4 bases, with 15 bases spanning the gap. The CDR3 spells CASSLAMGGPETQYF. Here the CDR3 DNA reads TGTGCCAGCAGCTTGGCCATGGGGGGCCCAGAGACCCAGTACTTC.

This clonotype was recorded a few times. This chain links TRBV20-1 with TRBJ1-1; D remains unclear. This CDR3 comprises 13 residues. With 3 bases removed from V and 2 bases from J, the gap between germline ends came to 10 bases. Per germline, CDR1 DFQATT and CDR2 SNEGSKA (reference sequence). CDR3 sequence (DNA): TGCAGTGCTAGCTCGGAGATCAACACTGAAGCTTTCTTT. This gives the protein CSASSEINTEAFF.

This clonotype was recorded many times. The CDR3 protein is CASNSGNTIYF. The CDR3, as DNA: TGTGCCAGCAACTCTGGAAACACCATATATTTT. V is TRBV2 and J is TRBJ1-3; no clear D gene. From germline, CDR1 is SNHLY and CDR2 FYNNEI. The CDR3 runs 11 residues. With 7 bases removed from V and 0 bases from J, the gap between germline ends came to 1 base.

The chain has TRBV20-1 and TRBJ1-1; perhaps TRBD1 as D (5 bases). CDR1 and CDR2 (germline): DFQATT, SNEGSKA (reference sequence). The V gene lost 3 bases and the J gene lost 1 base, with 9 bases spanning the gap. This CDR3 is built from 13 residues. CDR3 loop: CSARFQGNTEAFF. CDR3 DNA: TGCAGTGCTAGGTTTCAGGGGAACACTGAAGCTTTCTTT.